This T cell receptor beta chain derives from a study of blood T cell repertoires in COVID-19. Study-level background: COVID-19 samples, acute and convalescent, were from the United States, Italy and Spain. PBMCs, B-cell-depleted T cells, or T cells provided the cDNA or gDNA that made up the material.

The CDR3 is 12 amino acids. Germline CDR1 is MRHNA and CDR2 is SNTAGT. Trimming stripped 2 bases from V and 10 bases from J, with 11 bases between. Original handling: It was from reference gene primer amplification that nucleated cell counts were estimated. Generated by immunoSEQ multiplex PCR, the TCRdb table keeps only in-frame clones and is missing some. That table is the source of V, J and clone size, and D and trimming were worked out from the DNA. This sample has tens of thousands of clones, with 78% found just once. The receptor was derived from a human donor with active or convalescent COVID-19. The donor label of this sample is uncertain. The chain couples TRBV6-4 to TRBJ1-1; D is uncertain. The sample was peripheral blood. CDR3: CASSDQKSVAFF. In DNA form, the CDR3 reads TGTGCCAGCAGTGACCAGAAAAGTGTAGCTTTCTTT.